Following are 15 T cell receptor beta chains from one sample sequenced in a study of OX40 agonist ivuxolimab in advanced cancers. Profiling relied on immunoSEQ multiplex PCR, and the TCRdb table lists in-frame clones only, not all of them. This table holds fewer than 55,000 clones, roughly 84% found once. The sequencing used CD4+ or CD8+ T cells sorted from blood, collected in a trial of the OX40 agonist ivuxolimab. These TCRs come from an adult with an advanced solid tumor such as melanoma, head and neck, liver or kidney cancer.

The J gene is TRBJ1-4, the V gene TRBV4-1; no clear D gene. The CDR3 has 15 amino acids. Looked up from germline, CDR1 is MGHRA and CDR2 is YSYEKL. Trimming stripped 2 bases from V and 7 bases from J, with 14 bases between. The CDR3 DNA is TGCGCCAGCAGCCAACTGATAATACCGACTGAAAAACTGTTTTTT. Its translation: CASSQLIIPTEKLFF.

This chain links TRBV28 with TRBJ1-1, with D possibly matching TRBD1 (6 bases). Trimming cost V 4 bases and J 2 bases, with 17 bases left between them. Germline lookup yields CDR1 MDHEN and CDR2 SYDVKM. This CDR3 is built from 16 residues. CDR3 protein: CASSWGPPQGNTEAFF. The DNA for the CDR3 is TGTGCCAGCAGTTGGGGGCCCCCCCAGGGAAACACTGAAGCTTTCTTT. The entire variable domain, with the rest obtained from reference TRBV28 and TRBJ1-1, is as follows: DVKVTQSSRYLVKRTGEKVFLECVQDMDHENMFWYRQDPGLGLRLIYFSYDVKMKEKGDIPEGYSVSREKKERFSLILESASTNQTSMYLCASSWGPPQGNTEAFFGQGTRLTVV.

CDR3 DNA sequence: TGTGCCAGCAGTTTATGGTCCGGGACTAGCGGGACAGGGGCAGATACGCAGTATTTT. This codes for CASSLWSGTSGTGADTQYF. This sequence joins TRBV28 and TRBJ2-3, with 13 bases matching TRBD2. The CDR3 is 19 amino acids. Germline CDR1 reads MDHEN; CDR2 reads SYDVKM. V trimming: 0 bases; J trimming: 4 bases; junction bases outside the gene matches: 10.

CDR3 nucleotide sequence: TGTGCCAGCAGTTTGACTAGCGGGAGTAATGAGCAGTTCTTC. Protein sequence: CASSLTSGSNEQFF. The V and J genes are TRBV5-6 and TRBJ2-1; 12 nucleotides line up with TRBD2. This CDR3 spans 14 amino acids. The germline CDR1 and CDR2 sequences are SGHDT and YYEEEE. After removal of 5 bases from V and 7 bases from J, the junction contained 4 bases not matched to a gene.

This chain joins TRBV27 and TRBJ2-7, with D possibly being TRBD1 (6 bases). The germline V and J ends were trimmed by 5 bases and 5 bases, with 22 bases remaining between them. The germline CDR1 and CDR2 sequences are MNHEY and SMNVEV (reference sequence). The length of the CDR3 is 16 residues. The DNA for the CDR3 is TGTGCCAGCAGTAGATCCGGACAGAACCTCGGGGACGAGCAGTACTTC. It codes for CASSRSGQNLGDEQYF.

V is TRBV25-1 and J is TRBJ1-1, with TRBD1 matching 12 bases. The CDR3 extends over 15 amino acids. The germline gives CDR1 MGHDK, CDR2 SYGVNS. With V trimmed by 8 bases and J by 6 bases, 10 bases remained unmatched. The DNA of the CDR3 is TGTGCCAGCGCTACGGGACAGGGGGCGTCGGCTGAAGCTTTCTTT. Protein product: CASATGQGASAEAFF.

This chain links TRBV11-2 with TRBJ2-7; the match to TRBD1 covers 9 bases. Germline V gives CDR1 SGHAT, CDR2 FQNNGV. Germline trimming cut 5 bases from V and 2 bases from J; bases unmatched to any gene: 10. The CDR3 totals 16 residues. Written as DNA, the CDR3 is TGTGCCAGCAGCGCGCTAGGGGACAGGGTACCCTACGAGCAGTACTTC. Its translation is CASSALGDRVPYEQYF. Together with reference TRBV11-2 and TRBJ2-7, the CDR3 gives the full variable domain: EAGVAQSPRYKIIEKRQSVAFWCNPISGHATLYWYQQILGQGPKLLIQFQNNGVVDDSQLPKDRFSAERLKGVDSTLKIQPAKLEDSAVYLCASSALGDRVPYEQYFGPGTRLTVT.

This clone is labeled medium-sized. This chain uses TRBV7-8 with TRBJ2-7, with D unresolved. This CDR3 is built from 13 residues. Germline CDR1 and CDR2: SGHVS and FQNEAQ. V gave up 5 bases and J gave up 1 base, with 9 bases separating them. This CDR3 reads CASSPGASYEQYF. The DNA for the CDR3 is TGTGCCAGCAGCCCCGGTGCGTCCTACGAGCAGTACTTC.

V gene TRBV2 combines with J gene TRBJ2-7, with 10 bases aligning to TRBD2. The CDR3 has 16 residues. Germline V gene sequence: CDR1 SNHLY, CDR2 FYNNEI. Unmatched junction bases numbered 7, after V lost 2 bases and J lost 3 bases. This CDR3 reads CASSELGASGSYEQYF. For the CDR3, the DNA is TGTGCCAGCAGTGAACTGGGGGCTAGCGGGAGCTACGAGCAGTACTTC.

CDR3 sequence: CASSDAPSVNYGYTF. In nucleotides, the CDR3 is TGTGCCAGCAGTGATGCACCTTCGGTTAACTATGGCTACACCTTC. The V gene is TRBV2, the J gene TRBJ1-2, with unresolved D. The CDR3 runs 15 residues. V was pared by 3 bases and J by 1 base, with 12 bases between. Germline CDR1 reads SNHLY; CDR2 reads FYNNEI.

The chain links TRBV7-9 to TRBJ2-2, with D perhaps given as TRBD1 or TRBD2 (5 bases each). V lost 7 bases, J lost 6 bases, and 15 bases lay in between. This CDR3 is built from 14 residues. Per the germline V gene, CDR1 is SEHNR and CDR2 is FQNEAQ (reference sequence). As DNA, the CDR3 is TGTGCCAGCACCCCGCCTGGGGGAGCCGGGGAGCTGTTTTTT. Its protein is CASTPPGGAGELFF.

The chain carries TRBV6-5 and TRBJ1-1, with D uncertain. Germline CDR1 reads MNHEY; CDR2 reads SVGAGI. Trimming took 2 bases from V and 1 from J, leaving 5 bases between them. The CDR3 spans 13 residues. For the CDR3, the DNA is TGTGCCAGCAGTTACGGTTGGAACACTGAAGCTTTCTTT. Translating it yields CASSYGWNTEAFF.

The J gene is TRBJ1-6, the V gene TRBV5-4; D gene ambiguous. This CDR3 comprises 13 residues. The V gene's germline CDR1 is SGHNT and CDR2 YYREEE (reference sequence). V shed 3 bases and J shed 8 bases, with 9 bases lying between them. This CDR3 is CASSSDGDSPLHF. The CDR3 DNA sequence: TGTGCCAGCAGCTCAGATGGGGATTCACCCCTCCACTTT.

The rearrangement links TRBV4-1 to TRBJ1-2, with unresolved D. V was pared by 3 bases and J by 8 bases, with 7 bases between. The CDR3 is 11 residues long. Germline-derived CDR1 and CDR2 are MGHRA and YSYEKL. CDR3 DNA: TGCGCCAGCAGCCATGGCTCCGGCTACACCTTC. Translated, it gives CASSHGSGYTF.

This clone was seen once. In DNA, the CDR3 is TGTGCCAGCAGCTTAAATGGGTTCGGGAATCAGCCCCAGCATTTT. This encodes CASSLNGFGNQPQHF. This chain joins TRBV11-2 and TRBJ1-5; D unclear. Germline loops: CDR1 SGHAT, CDR2 FQNNGV. The CDR3 has 15 amino acids. The V gene lost 2 bases and the J gene lost 4 bases, with 12 bases spanning the gap.